These 23 T cell receptor beta chains came from one sample sequenced in a study of radiation and T cells in renal cell carcinoma. The treatment denotes: treatment-naive control, cytoreductive nephrectomy. Method: immunoSEQ multiplex PCR; TCRdb's copy keeps in-frame clones and lacks some. The sample includes some 20,000 clones, roughly 53% seen only once; the top ten take roughly 21%. Sequenced material: tumor tissue, taken from a patient whose treatment was nephrectomy without radiotherapy. The receptors here all came from a human donor with renal cell carcinoma.

In DNA, the CDR3 is TGTGCCAGCAGCGTAGCAGGGAACGGAGACAAGGAGCTGTTTTTT. This translates into CASSVAGNGDKELFF. V and J are TRBV9 and TRBJ2-2; perhaps TRBD1 as D (5 bases). This CDR3 has 15 residues. The germline V gene has CDR1 SGDLS and CDR2 YYNGEE. V lost 0 bases to trimming and J lost 10 bases, with 16 bases between them.

This clone has just a few counts. This rearrangement joins TRBV6-6 to TRBJ1-5; D ambiguous. The V end was cut by 5 bases, the J end by 6 bases, with 8 bases between. CDR1 is MNHNY and CDR2 is SVGAGI in the germline V gene (reference sequence). This CDR3 spans 12 amino acids. CDR3 sequence reads: CASSKWVQPQHF. CDR3 sequence (DNA): TGTGCCAGCAGTAAATGGGTTCAGCCCCAGCATTTT.

This clone has only a few counts. The chain uses TRBV7-2 and TRBJ1-1, with a weak D call TRBD1 (6 bases). The ends were cut back, 5 bases at V and 0 bases at J, with 10 bases in the middle. Germline V lookup: CDR1 SGHTA, CDR2 FQGNSA. This CDR3 spans 14 amino acids. The CDR3 bases are TGTGCCAGCAGCATGGACAGCCTGAACACTGAAGCTTTCTTT. This translates into CASSMDSLNTEAFF.

V usage is TRBV14 and J usage is TRBJ1-2; 7 positions agree with TRBD1. V trimming: 1 base; J trimming: 8 bases; junction bases outside the gene matches: 13. CDR1 and CDR2 from the germline V gene are SGHDN and FVKESK. This CDR3 is built from 16 residues. CDR3 in amino acids: CASSQVNGRGTKGYTF. CDR3 sequence (DNA): TGTGCCAGCAGCCAAGTGAACGGCAGGGGGACGAAAGGCTACACCTTC.

This chain joins TRBV29-1 and TRBJ2-2; 12 bases line up with TRBD2. The CDR3 runs 16 residues. After removal of 4 bases from V and 0 bases from J, the junction contained 3 bases not matched to a gene. Germline CDR1 SQVTM, CDR2 ANQGSEA. CDR3 nucleotides: TGCAGCGTTGTGACTAGCGGGGGAGCGAACACCGGGGAGCTGTTTTTT. Its protein is CSVVTSGGANTGELFF.

The chain employs TRBV9 and TRBJ2-1, with D possibly matching TRBD2 (7 bases). V was clipped by 4 bases and J by 7 bases, with 18 bases between them. CDR3 length: 15 amino acids. Germline values: CDR1 SGDLS, CDR2 YYNGEE. CDR3 loop: CASSTARGAGNEQFF. The CDR3 DNA reads TGTGCCAGCAGCACCGCCCGGGGGGCGGGGAATGAGCAGTTCTTC.

This clone was recorded a few times. As DNA, the CDR3 is TGTGCCAGCAGTGGCCTAGGGGGGTGGTTGAGCGAGCAGTACTTC. Translated: CASSGLGGWLSEQYF. The chain has TRBV6-1 and TRBJ2-7; D may correspond to TRBD1 or TRBD2 (6 bases each). V dropped 4 bases and J dropped 6 bases, with 19 bases sitting between them. Germline V gene lookup returns CDR1 MNHNS and CDR2 SASEGT. CDR3 length: 15 amino acids.

The chain joins TRBV9 to TRBJ1-3, with TRBD1 as a possible D gene (5 bases). The length of the CDR3 is 15 residues. V shed 7 bases and J shed 2 bases, with 16 bases lying between them. Germline-derived CDR1 and CDR2 are SGDLS and YYNGEE. The CDR3 DNA reads as TGTGCCAGCGGGCCGGTGGTGACAGCTGGAAACACCATATATTTT. Protein product: CASGPVVTAGNTIYF.

The chain couples TRBV2 to TRBJ2-7; D perhaps matches TRBD1 (6 bases). Per the germline V gene, CDR1 is SNHLY and CDR2 is FYNNEI. The CDR3 consists of 12 residues. Trimming stripped 6 bases from V and 5 bases from J, with 11 bases between. CDR3 protein: CASSLRGNEQYF. CDR3 DNA: TGTGCCAGCAGCCTCAGGGGTAACGAGCAGTACTTC.

V usage is TRBV19 and J usage is TRBJ2-5; 13 bases map to TRBD2. The V segment lost 5 bases and the J segment 10 bases; nucleotides outside the gene matches: 13. This CDR3 region has 16 residues. Germline values: CDR1 LNHDA, CDR2 SQIVND (reference sequence). In DNA form, the CDR3 reads TGTGCCAGTAGTCCAAGGACTAGCGGGGGCCGGGGGAGCCAGTACTTC. This codes for CASSPRTSGGRGSQYF. The complete variable domain, with remaining parts taken from reference TRBV19 and TRBJ2-5, reads DGGITQSPKYLFRKEGQNVTLSCEQNLNHDAMYWYRQDPGQGLRLIYYSQIVNDFQKGDIAEGYSVSREKKESFPLTVTSAQKNPTAFYLCASSPRTSGGRGSQYFGPGTRLLVL.

This clone was counted between two and nine times. The V gene is TRBV30, the J gene TRBJ2-1; no firm D call. This CDR3 has 13 residues. Trimming stripped 3 bases from V and 6 bases from J, with 12 bases between. From germline, CDR1 is GTSNPN and CDR2 SVGIG (reference sequence). CDR3: CAWRQLPPNEQFF. In DNA, the CDR3 is TGTGCCTGGAGGCAACTTCCCCCCAATGAGCAGTTCTTC.

This clone was detected only a few times. This chain joins TRBV12-5 and TRBJ1-3; D not resolved. V was shortened by 0 bases and J by 4 bases, with 13 bases between the two germline ends. Per germline, CDR1 LGHNT and CDR2 FRNRAP. This CDR3 comprises 16 residues. The chain's CDR3 is CASGLVRGLAGNTIYF. In DNA, the CDR3 is TGTGCTAGTGGTTTGGTACGTGGACTGGCAGGAAACACCATATATTTT.

The CDR3 region has the DNA TGTGCCAGTAGTATCCTAGCGGGTTACGAGCAGTACTTC. As protein: CASSILAGYEQYF. The J gene is TRBJ2-7, the V gene TRBV19; 8 bases are a match to TRBD2. This CDR3 spans 13 amino acids. V lost 3 bases to trimming and J lost 4 bases; unmatched junction nucleotides: 2. Germline assignment: CDR1 LNHDA and CDR2 SQIVND (reference sequence).

This clone was counted at least ten times. Germline and junction disagree at one end, which may indicate a read error. This chain uses TRBV7-8 with TRBJ2-2; TRBD2 matches 7 bases. The CDR3 is made up of 15 amino acids. Germline values: CDR1 SGHVS, CDR2 FQNEAQ. CDR3 coding DNA: TGTGCCAGCGGCTTGGCGGGAGTGAACACCGGGGAGCTGTTTTTT. This codes for CASGLAGVNTGELFF.

The chain has TRBV9 and TRBJ1-6; tentative D call: TRBD1 (5 bases). Per germline, CDR1 SGDLS and CDR2 YYNGEE. The length of the CDR3 is 14 residues. V was clipped by 1 base and J by 10 bases, with 12 bases between them. Here the CDR3 reads CASSVSGRGSPLHF. The CDR3 DNA sequence: TGTGCCAGCAGCGTATCAGGCCGGGGGTCACCCCTCCACTTT.

The chain is built from TRBV5-6 and TRBJ1-6, with D perhaps matching TRBD1 (5 bases). V was shortened by 0 bases and J by 9 bases, with 22 bases between the two germline ends. Germline V gene data show CDR1 as SGHDT and CDR2 as YYEEEE. The CDR3 has 18 residues. CDR3 loop: CASSLATGLRSRGSPLHF. The DNA of the CDR3 is TGTGCCAGCAGCTTGGCTACGGGACTTCGATCACGAGGTTCACCCCTCCACTTT. Based on the CDR3 plus reference TRBV5-6 and TRBJ1-6, the full variable domain is DAGVTQSPTHLIKTRGQQVTLRCSPKSGHDTVSWYQQALGQGPQFIFQYYEEEERQRGNFPDRFSGHQFPNYSSELNVNALLLGDSALYLCASSLATGLRSRGSPLHFGNGTRLTVT.

This chain joins TRBV2 and TRBJ1-1; D not certain. V lost 3 bases to trimming and J lost 1 base, with 12 bases between them. Germline CDR1 SNHLY, CDR2 FYNNEI. This CDR3 region has 15 residues. In DNA form, the CDR3 reads TGTGCCAGCAGTGAGAGGCCACCGGGGAACACTGAAGCTTTCTTT. It is translated as CASSERPPGNTEAFF.

This clone is classed as medium-sized. The V gene is TRBV6-6, the J gene TRBJ2-7; 9 bases fit TRBD1. The CDR3 totals 15 residues. Per germline, CDR1 MNHNY and CDR2 SVGAGI (reference sequence). The trim removed 6 bases at V and 2 bases at J, leaving 8 bases unmatched. The DNA for the CDR3 is TGTGCCAGCAGACCTCCGGGACAGGGAACCTACGAGCAGTACTTC. Residues: CASRPPGQGTYEQYF.

The CDR3 coding sequence is TGTGCCAGCAGTCCTCTAGGCCGGGGCAGGGGCCCCCTTGAGCAGTACTTC. Translating gives CASSPLGRGRGPLEQYF. The chain uses TRBV27 and TRBJ2-7; D is possibly TRBD1 (6 bases). V was trimmed by 5 bases and J by 7 bases, leaving 27 bases between them. There are 17 residues in the CDR3. CDR1 and CDR2 from the germline V gene are MNHEY and SMNVEV (reference sequence).

As DNA, the CDR3 is TGTGCCATCAGTTCGGCTAGCGACTCCTACGAGCAGTACTTC. Protein product: CAISSASDSYEQYF. The J gene is TRBJ2-7, the V gene TRBV10-3; perhaps TRBD2 as D (6 bases). V lost 5 bases to trimming and J lost 0 bases, with 11 bases between them. CDR1 is ENHRY, CDR2 SYGVKD, per germline. This CDR3 is 14 amino acids long.

This chain links TRBV6-6 with TRBJ1-2; 11 bases align to TRBD1. In germline, CDR1 is MNHNY, CDR2 SVGAGI (reference sequence). This CDR3 is 14 amino acids long. V was pared by 5 bases and J by 4 bases, with 3 bases of the junction left unmatched. The CDR3 DNA reads as TGTGCCAGCAGTGGACAGGGGGCAATCTATGGCTACACCTTC. This encodes CASSGQGAIYGYTF.

The chain links TRBV13 to TRBJ2-3, with 11 bases fitting TRBD2. The CDR3 is made up of 16 amino acids. CDR1 is PRHDT and CDR2 is FYEKMQ in the germline V gene (reference sequence). J was trimmed by 2 bases and V by 2 bases; bases with no gene match: 3. The CDR3, as DNA: TGTGCCAGCAGCTTACTAGCGGGGGGCCTCACAGATACGCAGTATTTT. Translation gives CASSLLAGGLTDTQYF.

The rearrangement uses TRBV5-1 and TRBJ2-7, with 7 positions matching TRBD1. The CDR3 sequence is 14 residues long. Germline-derived CDR1 and CDR2 are SGHRS and YFSETQ. The V and J ends lost 0 bases and 3 bases, in that order; junction bases with no gene match: 3. CDR3 coding DNA: TGCGCCAGCAGCTTGGTAGGGACAGACTACGAGCAGTACTTC. Its protein product is CASSLVGTDYEQYF.